Sequencing of this T cell receptor (beta chain) was carried out in a study of blood T cell repertoires in COVID-19. Study-wide context: Sites across the United States, Italy and Spain contributed samples from acute and convalescent COVID-19. Sample material is recorded as cDNA or gDNA derived from T cells, B-cell-depleted T cells, or PBMCs.

The CDR3 length is 14 residues. The germline V gene encodes CDR1 SGHRS and CDR2 YFSETQ. After removal of 1 base from V and 4 bases from J, the junction contained 3 bases not matched to a gene. Remarks on this clone: Different DNA sequences within this sample yield the same CDR3.

Authors' data handling: Reference gene primer amplification in the assay estimated nucleated cell counts. Profiled with immunoSEQ multiplex PCR; TCRdb holds only in-frame clones, not every one. That table furnishes V, J and clone size, whereas the DNA furnished D and trimming. The data contain around 84,000 clones, more than 85% of them singletons. The chain couples TRBV5-1 to TRBJ1-2; 8 bases agree with TRBD1. The receptor comes from an elderly man with active or convalescent COVID-19. Material for sequencing was peripheral blood. The CDR3 DNA reads TGCGCCAGCAGCTTGACAGGGGGAAGCTATGGCTACACCTTC. Protein: CASSLTGGSYGYTF.